The next 20 T cell receptor beta chains were all read from a single sample in a study of cytomegalovirus exposure and HLA in healthy donors. The assay was immunoSEQ multiplex PCR, and TCRdb's table has in-frame clones only and misses some. The repertoire includes about 240,000 clones, 75% to 90% of them detected once, and about 1.2% sits in the top ten. Source material: PBMCs. The receptors were sampled from a woman aged 25-40 years in good health and CMV-seropositive.

The chain links TRBV19 to TRBJ2-5; D is possibly TRBD2 (6 bases). Germline CDR1 LNHDA, CDR2 SQIVND (reference sequence). This CDR3 comprises 15 residues. The V gene lost 0 bases and the J gene lost 5 bases, with 13 bases spanning the gap. Written as DNA, the CDR3 is TGTGCCAGTAGTATAGAGGGACTCCTCGGTGAGACCCAGTACTTC. This encodes CASSIEGLLGETQYF.

V usage is TRBV5-4 and J usage is TRBJ2-2; 7 bases fit TRBD2. Germline V gene sequence: CDR1 SGHNT, CDR2 YYREEE (reference sequence). V trimming: 0 bases; J trimming: 7 bases; junction bases outside the gene matches: 3. The CDR3 covers 14 residues. Here the CDR3 reads CASSLDPGGGELFF. In DNA form, the CDR3 reads TGTGCCAGCAGCTTGGATCCGGGGGGCGGGGAGCTGTTTTTT. The whole variable domain, filled in from reference TRBV5-4 and TRBJ2-2, reads ETGVTQSPTHLIKTRGQQVTLRCSSQSGHNTVSWYQQALGQGPQFIFQYYREEENGRGNFPPRFSGLQFPNYSSELNVNALELDDSALYLCASSLDPGGGELFFGEGSRLTVL.

The rearrangement links TRBV5-1 to TRBJ1-5, with D possibly being TRBD1 (5 bases). The CDR3 runs 15 residues. Germline V CDR1 and CDR2: SGHRS, YFSETQ. V was trimmed by 0 bases and J by 0 bases, leaving 7 bases between them. The CDR3 spells CASSLEGYSNQPQHF. CDR3 coding DNA: TGCGCCAGCAGCTTGGAGGGGTATAGCAATCAGCCCCAGCATTTT.

This chain uses TRBV6-1 with TRBJ2-1; 12 positions match TRBD2. The trim removed 2 bases at V and 9 bases at J, leaving 14 bases unmatched. Germline V gene lookup returns CDR1 MNHNS and CDR2 SASEGT. The CDR3 contains 18 residues. In nucleotides, the CDR3 is TGTGCCAGCAGTGAAACCCTGGTAACTAGCGGGAGGTTCGGTGAGCAGTTCTTC. Translated, it gives CASSETLVTSGRFGEQFF.

The table lists this clone with a count of one. The rearrangement uses TRBV27 and TRBJ1-2, with a tentative D call TRBD1 (6 bases). The germline CDR1 and CDR2 sequences are MNHEY and SMNVEV (reference sequence). There are 17 residues in the CDR3. Trimming removed 0 bases at V and 6 bases at J, with 20 bases between. CDR3 nucleotides: TGTGCCAGCAGTTTATCGGTGGACAGCCTTAGGAGTGATGGCTACACCTTC. Translated: CASSLSVDSLRSDGYTF.

CDR3 nucleotides: TGTGCCTGGAGGACACAGGGCTTGGACACCGGGGAGCTGTTTTTT. It encodes CAWRTQGLDTGELFF. This sequence joins TRBV30 and TRBJ2-2; a possible D gene is TRBD1 (6 bases). V was cut by 3 bases and J by 3 bases, with 14 bases left in between. CDR3 length: 15 residues. From germline, CDR1 is GTSNPN and CDR2 SVGIG (reference sequence).

The chain uses TRBV18 and TRBJ1-2, with D unresolved. V lost 0 bases and J 6 bases, leaving 11 bases between the germline ends. This CDR3 has 14 residues. CDR1 and CDR2 (germline): KGHSH, LQKENI. CDR3 sequence: CASSPPHPVDGYTF. Here the CDR3 DNA reads TGTGCCAGCTCACCACCCCACCCCGTAGATGGCTACACCTTC.

This chain joins TRBV10-1 and TRBJ2-7; tentative D call: TRBD1 (6 bases). Trimming took off 0 bases at V and 3 bases at J, with 12 bases between the two ends. This CDR3 is built from 15 residues. CDR1 is WNHNN, CDR2 SYGVQD, per germline (reference sequence). This chain's CDR3 is CASSESRNRDYEQYF. In DNA form, the CDR3 reads TGCGCCAGCAGTGAGTCGAGGAACAGGGACTACGAGCAGTACTTC.

The chain recombines TRBV5-1 with TRBJ2-3, with a tentative D call TRBD2 (5 bases). Germline values: CDR1 SGHRS, CDR2 YFSETQ. V dropped 3 bases and J dropped 6 bases, with 14 bases sitting between them. This CDR3 spans 14 amino acids. CDR3 bases: TGCGCCAGCAGCTCGCCGCTAGCAGGTGATACGCAGTATTTT. Protein: CASSSPLAGDTQYF.

The chain joins TRBV10-3 to TRBJ2-1, with 8 bases identical to TRBD2. The CDR3 runs 16 residues. CDR1 and CDR2 from the germline V gene are ENHRY and SYGVKD. The J segment lost 2 bases and the V segment lost 2 bases, leaving 5 bases of the junction unmatched. The DNA of the CDR3 is TGTGCCATCAGTGAGAGACGGGAGGGAGCCTACAATGAGCAGTTCTTC. Protein sequence: CAISERREGAYNEQFF.

The V and J genes are TRBV20-1 and TRBJ1-1, with D hard to call. This CDR3 is built from 11 residues. Trimming shortened V by 5 bases and J by 11 bases, and 15 bases separated the two germline ends. Germline values: CDR1 DFQATT, CDR2 SNEGSKA (reference sequence). CDR3 bases: TGCAGTGCTTACGACACACCTCGGGCTTTCTTT. Its translation: CSAYDTPRAFF.

This clone was seen only once. This rearrangement joins TRBV2 to TRBJ2-2; 14 bases line up with TRBD2. The V and J ends lost 10 bases and 8 bases, in that order; junction bases with no gene match: 9. This CDR3 has 15 residues. CDR1 and CDR2 (germline): SNHLY, FYNNEI. The CDR3: CATQTSGRVTGELFF. For the CDR3, the DNA is TGTGCCACACAGACTAGCGGGAGGGTGACTGGGGAGCTGTTTTTT.

The chain couples TRBV6-1 to TRBJ1-1; 8 nucleotides match TRBD1. The CDR3 is 15 amino acids. Germline V CDR1 and CDR2: MNHNS, SASEGT. The V segment lost 5 bases and the J segment 0 bases; nucleotides outside the gene matches: 5. The DNA for the CDR3 is TGTGCCAGCAGTATGTACAGGGGGGTGAACACTGAAGCTTTCTTT. This encodes CASSMYRGVNTEAFF.

This clone appeared a single time. The chain recombines TRBV5-4 with TRBJ2-1, with TRBD2 matching 10 bases. Germline CDR1 and CDR2: SGHNT and YYREEE (reference sequence). CDR3 length: 16 amino acids. The junction had 10 bases not matched to a gene; V was cut back by 4 bases and J by 6 bases. The CDR3 loop reads CASSRSASGRVNEQFF. The CDR3 bases are TGTGCCAGCAGCCGGTCTGCTAGCGGGAGAGTCAATGAGCAGTTCTTC.

V gene TRBV13 combines with J gene TRBJ2-4; D is uncertain. The CDR3 consists of 13 residues. Trimming left V 5 bases short and J 5 bases short, with 10 bases between. Per germline, CDR1 PRHDT and CDR2 FYEKMQ (reference sequence). The CDR3 spells CASSQHQENIQYF. The CDR3 DNA follows: TGTGCCAGCAGCCAACACCAGGAAAACATTCAGTACTTC.

As to this clone: Distinct nucleotide sequences in the sample also encode this CDR3. The chain joins TRBV5-1 to TRBJ2-3; D might be TRBD2 (6 bases). The CDR3 is 14 amino acids. Trimming pared 4 bases from V and 0 bases from J, leaving 9 bases between. Germline V CDR1 and CDR2: SGHRS, YFSETQ. CDR3 nucleotides: TGCGCCAGCAGCCTCAGCGGGAGCACAGATACGCAGTATTTT. This sequence encodes CASSLSGSTDTQYF.

The chain joins TRBV7-9 to TRBJ2-7, with 9 bases fitting TRBD1. The CDR3 runs to 17 residues. J was trimmed by 5 bases and V by 2 bases; bases with no gene match: 13. Germline CDR1 SEHNR, CDR2 FQNEAQ (reference sequence). CDR3 residues: CASSLSPGQGISHEQYF. DNA for the CDR3: TGTGCCAGCAGCTTAAGCCCCGGACAGGGGATCAGCCACGAGCAGTACTTC.

This chain connects TRBV6-6 to TRBJ2-1, with 10 positions matching TRBD2. CDR3 length equals 14 residues. V lost 7 bases, J lost 8 bases, and 8 bases stayed unmatched. Germline V gives CDR1 MNHNY, CDR2 SVGAGI (reference sequence). This chain's CDR3 is CASKPSGSQYEQFF. The CDR3 bases are TGTGCCAGCAAACCTAGCGGGAGTCAGTATGAGCAGTTCTTC.

The chain has TRBV6-6 and TRBJ2-7; D ambiguous. Germline V gives CDR1 MNHNY, CDR2 SVGAGI (reference sequence). Trimming took 0 bases from V and 7 from J, leaving 4 bases between them. The CDR3 extends over 11 amino acids. Here the CDR3 reads CASSYSLEQYF. DNA of the CDR3: TGTGCCAGCAGTTACTCGTTAGAGCAGTACTTC.

The CDR3 spells CASSIDSLNTEAFF. In nucleotides, the CDR3 is TGCGCCAGCAGCATTGACAGCCTGAACACTGAAGCTTTCTTT. The chain carries TRBV5-1 and TRBJ1-1, with D possibly TRBD1 on 5 matching bases. The V end lost 4 bases, the J end lost 0 bases, and 10 bases lay between the germline ends. The CDR3 has 14 amino acids. The V gene's germline CDR1 is SGHRS and CDR2 YFSETQ.